One and the same sample provided the 13 T cell receptor beta chains below, sequenced in a study of PD-L1 blockade in urothelial cancer. The repertoire was sequenced with immunoSEQ multiplex PCR; TCRdb's copy has only in-frame clones and lacks some. The table records tens of thousands of clones, approximately 86% of them present only once. The sample here was PBMCs, taken around atezolizumab (anti-PD-L1) treatment. Receptor source: a man in his 60s with urothelial cancer.

The rearrangement joins TRBV4-3 to TRBJ2-7, with 8 bases that match TRBD1. The CDR3 runs 19 residues. The V gene's germline CDR1 is LGHNA and CDR2 YSLEER. J lost 1 base, V lost 0 bases, and 14 bases had no gene match. CDR3 sequence (DNA): TGCGCCAGCAGCCAAGAAACGACAGGGGCCGACAGAATATCCTACGAGCAGTACTTC. Its protein is CASSQETTGADRISYEQYF.

The gene calls are TRBV19 and TRBJ1-1; D ambiguous. The CDR3 totals 14 residues. Looked up from germline, CDR1 is LNHDA and CDR2 is SQIVND (reference sequence). The V and J ends lost 1 base and 4 bases respectively, with 10 bases between them. CDR3 in DNA: TGTGCCAGTAGTATAGTAGAGGGTGGCACTGAAGCTTTCTTT. Protein: CASSIVEGGTEAFF. The entire variable domain, with the rest obtained from reference TRBV19 and TRBJ1-1, is as follows: DGGITQSPKYLFRKEGQNVTLSCEQNLNHDAMYWYRQDPGQGLRLIYYSQIVNDFQKGDIAEGYSVSREKKESFPLTVTSAQKNPTAFYLCASSIVEGGTEAFFGQGTRLTVV.

This clone was seen once. The rearrangement links TRBV7-6 to TRBJ2-7, with D hard to call. This CDR3 region has 13 residues. V was pared by 2 bases and J by 1 base, with 6 bases between. In germline, CDR1 is SGHVS, CDR2 FNYEAQ. This chain's CDR3 is CASSLWPSYEQYF. CDR3 sequence (DNA): TGTGCCAGCAGCTTATGGCCTTCCTACGAGCAGTACTTC.

The rearrangement joins TRBV5-1 to TRBJ2-2, with TRBD1 matching over 9 bases. Germline V gene data show CDR1 as SGHRS and CDR2 as YFSETQ. The J segment lost 4 bases and the V segment lost 2 bases, leaving 3 bases of the junction unmatched. The CDR3 length is 15 residues. The CDR3 DNA reads as TGCGCCAGCAGCTTCCTACAGGGGGCCACCGGGGAGCTGTTTTTT. Its translation is CASSFLQGATGELFF.

The chain uses TRBV6-5 and TRBJ2-1; D is perhaps TRBD2 (5 bases). Germline V lookup: CDR1 MNHEY, CDR2 SVGAGI. Trimming took off 0 bases at V and 1 base at J, with 7 bases between the two ends. This CDR3 region has 15 residues. CDR3 sequence: CASSYSPGSYNEQFF. DNA of the CDR3: TGTGCCAGCAGTTACTCGCCGGGGTCCTACAATGAGCAGTTCTTC.

This clone occurred a few times. The J gene is TRBJ1-1, the V gene TRBV19, with D tentatively TRBD1 (6 bases). The CDR3 runs to 14 residues. Per the germline V gene, CDR1 is LNHDA and CDR2 is SQIVND (reference sequence). Trimming removed 5 bases at V and 1 base at J, with 11 bases between. CDR3 nucleotide sequence: TGTGCCAGTAGTCAAACGGACAGGAACACTGAAGCTTTCTTT. Amino acids: CASSQTDRNTEAFF.

This sequence joins TRBV29-1 and TRBJ2-1; 10 nucleotides align to TRBD2. V lost 6 bases, J lost 8 bases, and 10 bases stayed unmatched. From germline, CDR1 is SQVTM and CDR2 ANQGSEA. This CDR3 region has 14 residues. The CDR3 protein is CSVRLAGVSHEQFF. The CDR3 nucleotides are TGCAGCGTCCGACTAGCGGGTGTTTCCCATGAGCAGTTCTTC.

The rearrangement links TRBV28 to TRBJ2-1, with 7 bases fitting TRBD1. Germline assignment: CDR1 MDHEN and CDR2 SYDVKM. The ends lost 4 bases at V and 4 bases at J; junction bases unmatched: 13. The CDR3 has 17 residues. In nucleotides, the CDR3 is TGTGCCAGCAGTTCCCATGCGATGGACAGGAGTTACAATGAGCAGTTCTTC. Amino acid sequence: CASSSHAMDRSYNEQFF.

The rearrangement links TRBV7-8 to TRBJ2-7; 8 bases align to TRBD2. CDR3 length: 16 residues. V gave up 4 bases and J gave up 2 bases; unmatched junction bases: 10. The V gene's germline CDR1 is SGHVS and CDR2 FQNEAQ. CDR3 region: CASSSTSAGVPYEQYF. Here the CDR3 DNA reads TGTGCCAGCAGCTCTACCTCAGCGGGGGTGCCCTACGAGCAGTACTTC.

The chain combines TRBV30 with TRBJ2-2; possibly TRBD2 for D (6 bases). The CDR3 has 12 amino acids. V was cut by 8 bases and J by 4 bases, with 11 bases left in between. Germline CDR1 is GTSNPN and CDR2 is SVGIG (reference sequence). The CDR3 spells CAGGTATGELFF. The CDR3 coding sequence is TGTGCCGGGGGGACGGCCACCGGGGAGCTGTTTTTT.

The chain combines TRBV6-5 with TRBJ1-1; D is uncertain. This CDR3 contains 13 residues. Germline loops: CDR1 MNHEY, CDR2 SVGAGI. V was shortened by 6 bases and J by 1 base, with 9 bases between the two germline ends. The CDR3 DNA is TGTGCCAGCAGCCGGTCGGGGAACACTGAAGCTTTCTTT. Amino acid sequence: CASSRSGNTEAFF.

This clone was seen more than once but under ten times. The genes are TRBV25-1 and TRBJ1-1, with 7 bases fitting TRBD1. Germline V gene data show CDR1 as MGHDK and CDR2 as SYGVNS. The CDR3 runs 12 residues. Losses at the gene ends were 6 bases for V and 6 bases for J; bases not matched to a gene: 4. Here the CDR3 reads CASRQGLAEAFF. The CDR3 region has the DNA TGTGCCAGCAGACAGGGGTTGGCTGAAGCTTTCTTT. The whole variable domain, filled in from reference TRBV25-1 and TRBJ1-1, reads EADIYQTPRYLVIGTGKKITLECSQTMGHDKMYWYQQDPGMELHLIHYSYGVNSTEKGDLSSESTVSRIRTEHFPLTLESARPSHTSQYLCASRQGLAEAFFGQGTRLTVV.

The chain carries TRBV7-9 and TRBJ1-5; no definite D call. Germline V gene data show CDR1 as SEHNR and CDR2 as FQNEAQ (reference sequence). The germline V and J ends were trimmed by 1 base and 6 bases, with 7 bases remaining between them. The CDR3 covers 13 residues. CDR3 in DNA: TGTGCCAGCAGCTTAGTCGAGGTTCAGCCCCAGCATTTT. Protein sequence: CASSLVEVQPQHF.